This paragraph covers one TCR beta chain sequence. This CDR3 contains 14 residues. Germline lookup yields CDR1 LGHDT and CDR2 YNNKEL (reference sequence). Trimming shortened V by 3 bases and J by 4 bases, and 12 bases separated the two germline ends. These data belong to a study of control samples from healthy donors and cancer patients. Some clones are missing from TCRdb's copy, which holds only in-frame ones; the method was immunoSEQ multiplex PCR. The sample records roughly 43,000 clones, more than 70% being singletons. This sequence was found in an older woman with lung cancer. The chain is built from TRBV3-1 (or the pseudogene TRBV3-2) and TRBJ1-1; no clear D gene. Sequencing was carried out using PBMCs. Here the CDR3 reads CASSHAGEGTEAFF. CDR3 nucleotide sequence: TGTGCCAGCAGCCATGCGGGAGAGGGCACTGAAGCTTTCTTT.